This entry lists 4 T cell receptor beta chains sequenced from one sample in a study of shared clonotypes between healthy human individuals (dated by TCRdb to 2020 to 2021). Receptor amplification or capture employed the immunoSEQ multiplex PCR assay. TCRdb mirrors the immuneACCESS table, restricted to in-frame sequences. Some clones are absent from its copies; in checked studies, under half trace to an unresolved V gene, and the reason for the others is unknown. The sample has about 980,000 clones on record, approximately 80% of them singletons. The top ten hold approximately 1.5% of the sample. Specimen: memory CD4+ T cells sorted from blood. The sample's cell subset or site, from its label and the paper: CD45RA-negative fraction. All receptors come from a man aged 18 to 30 in good health.

This rearrangement joins TRBV2 to TRBJ2-1, with D tentatively TRBD1 or TRBD2 (6 bases each). The V end lost 6 bases, the J end lost 7 bases, and 10 bases lay between the germline ends. This CDR3 has 12 amino acids. The germline V gene encodes CDR1 SNHLY and CDR2 FYNNEI. The DNA for the CDR3 is TGTGCCAGCAGATTAGGGGGGAATGAGCAGTTCTTC. Protein product: CASRLGGNEQFF.

V gene TRBV15 combines with J gene TRBJ2-1, with 15 positions matching TRBD2. This CDR3 is built from 17 residues. With 0 bases clipped from V and 10 bases from J, the junction kept 7 bases outside the gene matches. The V gene's germline CDR1 is LNHNV and CDR2 YYDKDF (reference sequence). The CDR3: CATSREPEGLAGGEQFF. CDR3 coding DNA: TGTGCCACCAGCAGAGAGCCAGAAGGACTAGCGGGGGGGGAGCAGTTCTTC.

This chain uses TRBV27 with TRBJ2-5; TRBD2 agrees at 16 bases. This CDR3 is built from 20 residues. Germline values: CDR1 MNHEY, CDR2 SMNVEV (reference sequence). The V segment lost 6 bases and the J segment 1 base; nucleotides outside the gene matches: 14. The CDR3 loop reads CASRPSGTSGRASFQETQYF. The DNA for the CDR3 is TGTGCCAGCAGACCTTCGGGGACTAGCGGGAGGGCTAGTTTCCAAGAGACCCAGTACTTC.

This chain connects TRBV10-3 to TRBJ2-1, with D tentatively TRBD2 (6 bases). With 11 bases removed from V and 12 bases from J, the gap between germline ends came to 29 bases. CDR1 ENHRY and CDR2 SYGVKD come from the germline V gene. The CDR3 has 15 amino acids. CDR3 loop: CAASPAAGLLMGQFF. The CDR3, as DNA: TGTGCCGCCTCCCCCGCGGCCGGACTATTAATGGGGCAGTTCTTC.